Below, 12 T cell receptor beta chains from the same sample are listed, as sequenced in a study of blood T cell repertoires in COVID-19. Profiled with immunoSEQ multiplex PCR; TCRdb holds only in-frame clones, not every one. The sample records a few hundred thousand clones, 70% to 90% being singletons. The sample comprised PBMCs or T cells enriched from blood (not recorded which). These receptors originate from a man aged 25 to 45 who had recovered from COVID-19.

The J gene is TRBJ2-2, the V gene TRBV10-2; D possibly corresponds to TRBD2 (6 bases). Germline CDR1 is WSHSY and CDR2 is SAAADI. V shed 8 bases and J shed 3 bases, with 13 bases lying between them. The CDR3 totals 14 residues. In DNA, the CDR3 is TGCGCCAGCCTTTCCGGGACTTACACCGGGGAGCTGTTTTTT. Amino acid sequence: CASLSGTYTGELFF.

This clone occurred once. The chain is built from TRBV9 and TRBJ1-2; D might be TRBD1 (6 bases). From germline, CDR1 is SGDLS and CDR2 YYNGEE. V lost 3 bases and J 4 bases, leaving 16 bases between the germline ends. The CDR3 contains 15 residues. Here the CDR3 reads CASSAAGTSVYGYTF. CDR3 bases: TGTGCCAGCAGCGCCGCCGGGACATCTGTCTATGGCTACACCTTC.

The CDR3 protein is CASSSHRTEINTEAFF. For the CDR3, the DNA is TGTGCCAGCAGTTCGCATCGGACAGAGATTAACACTGAAGCTTTCTTT. V gene TRBV27 combines with J gene TRBJ1-1; D is perhaps TRBD1 (6 bases). Deletions cut 4 bases from V and 2 bases from J, with 17 bases between. The germline V gene has CDR1 MNHEY and CDR2 SMNVEV (reference sequence). This CDR3 has 16 residues.

This clone came up a few times. The chain joins TRBV7-8 to TRBJ2-1; D gene uncertain. V was trimmed by 6 bases and J by 2 bases, leaving 17 bases between them. This CDR3 region has 16 residues. Germline V gene data show CDR1 as SGHVS and CDR2 as FQNEAQ. The CDR3 reads CASRVAPSLTYNEQFF. The CDR3 nucleotides are TGTGCCAGCAGGGTGGCCCCTTCTCTGACCTACAATGAGCAGTTCTTC.

With respect to this clone: The sample holds other DNA sequences that translate to the same CDR3. The V and J genes are TRBV27 and TRBJ1-5; 7 bases fit TRBD1. The CDR3 spans 14 residues. The J segment lost 1 base and the V segment lost 6 bases, leaving 3 bases of the junction unmatched. Per the germline V gene, CDR1 is MNHEY and CDR2 is SMNVEV (reference sequence). The CDR3 here is CASSPGGSNQPQHF. The CDR3 bases are TGTGCCAGCAGCCCAGGGGGGAGCAATCAGCCCCAGCATTTT.

For the CDR3, the DNA is TGTGCCAGCAGTTATTCGCTGGGTTCCGGAGAGAACTACGAGCAGTACTTC. It encodes CASSYSLGSGENYEQYF. The rearrangement uses TRBV6-9 and TRBJ2-7; D gene ambiguous. This CDR3 has 17 residues. Germline V gives CDR1 MNHGY, CDR2 SVAAGI. Trimming cost V 0 bases and J 3 bases, with 18 bases left between them.

Remarks on this clone: Compared with germline, one end of the junction differs, possibly owing to a read error. The chain recombines TRBV7-7 with TRBJ2-2; 8 positions match TRBD2. The CDR3 totals 18 residues. CDR1 SSHAT and CDR2 FNYEAQ come from the germline V gene (reference sequence). The CDR3 DNA sequence: TGTGCTAGCAGCACGACCTTCTTGCGGGGGGCGAACACCGGGGAGCTGTTTTTT. It codes for CASSTTFLRGANTGELFF. The full variable domain, with the rest looked up from reference TRBV7-7 and TRBJ2-2, is GAGVSQSPRYKVTKRGQDVTLRCDPISSHATLYWYQQALGQGPEFLTYFNYEAQPDKSGLPSDRFSAERPEGSISTLTIQRTEQRDSAMYRCASSTTFLRGANTGELFFGEGSRLTVL.

The chain uses TRBV7-3 and TRBJ1-2, with D perhaps TRBD1 (5 bases). V shed 4 bases and J shed 4 bases, with 10 bases lying between them. The germline V gene has CDR1 SGHTA and CDR2 FQGTGA. This CDR3 comprises 13 residues. The CDR3 nucleotides read TGTGCCAGCAGCTCTTCCGGGGGCTATGGCTACACCTTC. Protein sequence: CASSSSGGYGYTF.

A single count supports this clone. This chain connects TRBV6-2 or TRBV6-3 to TRBJ1-1; 8 bases are shared with TRBD1. This CDR3 contains 16 residues. Germline V gene data show CDR1 as MNHEY and CDR2 as SVGEGT. The J segment lost 5 bases and the V segment lost 0 bases, leaving 8 bases of the junction unmatched. CDR3 residues: CASSYSPAGGRTEAFF. CDR3 nucleotides: TGTGCCAGCAGTTACTCTCCGGCAGGGGGCAGGACTGAAGCTTTCTTT.

This clone was observed a few times. The chain recombines TRBV7-9 with TRBJ1-1; the match to TRBD1 covers 10 bases. CDR3 size: 13 residues. Germline values: CDR1 SEHNR, CDR2 FQNEAQ (reference sequence). V gave up 7 bases and J gave up 5 bases; unmatched junction bases: 4. CDR3 DNA sequence: TGTGCCAGCACCCGGGACAGGGGTACTGAAGCTTTCTTT. Its protein product is CASTRDRGTEAFF.

The chain couples TRBV4-1 to TRBJ1-1; D gene ambiguous. CDR1 is MGHRA, CDR2 YSYEKL, per germline. V was shortened by 1 base and J by 5 bases, with 11 bases between the two germline ends. This CDR3 spans 14 amino acids. In DNA form, the CDR3 reads TGCGCCAGCAGCCAAGCGAGCGTACGGACTGAAGCTTTCTTT. Protein sequence: CASSQASVRTEAFF.

This clone was seen only once. J is TRBJ1-6 and V is TRBV7-2, with D possibly matching TRBD1 (5 bases). The CDR3 has 15 residues. Trimming took 5 bases from V and 10 from J, leaving 18 bases between them. Germline CDR1 and CDR2: SGHTA and FQGNSA. The chain's CDR3 is CASSPRALEASPLHF. The CDR3 DNA is TGTGCCAGCAGCCCCAGGGCTTTGGAAGCCTCACCCCTCCACTTT.